These 18 T cell receptor beta chains came from one sample sequenced in a study of T cell repertoires in cytomegalovirus infection. TCRdb ran MiXCR on the reads and lists one entry per CDR3 protein. The table lists 400,000 to 550,000 distinct CDR3 sequences, roughly 12% of them singletons, with 10% in the top ten. Sequencing was performed on PBMCs. These receptors were obtained from a human donor in good health (CMV status not recorded). Some clones in this sample may be carry-over from other donors' samples.

This clonotype was seen ten or more times. This chain connects TRBV28 to TRBJ1-5; D perhaps matches TRBD1 (6 bases). The CDR3 extends over 18 amino acids. With 2 bases removed from V and 4 bases from J, the gap between germline ends came to 21 bases. CDR1 and CDR2 (germline): MDHEN, SYDVKM. CDR3 loop: CASSLAGGRRRVNQPQHF. In nucleotides, the CDR3 is TGTGCCAGCAGTTTAGCCGGGGGCAGGAGAAGGGTTAATCAGCCCCAGCATTTT.

This clonotype has ten or more counts. The V call is TRBV28, the J call TRBJ2-7; possibly TRBD1 or TRBD2 for D (6 bases each). This CDR3 is 13 amino acids long. The V and J ends lost 3 bases and 10 bases respectively, with 16 bases between them. Looked up from germline, CDR1 is MDHEN and CDR2 is SYDVKM. The CDR3 DNA reads TGTGCCAGCAGTTTGGGAAATCCGGGGGCCCAGTACTTC. It encodes CASSLGNPGAQYF.

The V gene is TRBV20-1, the J gene TRBJ2-5; TRBD2 is a possible D gene (6 bases). CDR3 size: 11 residues. Germline CDR1 is DFQATT and CDR2 is SNEGSKA (reference sequence). Trimming removed 7 bases from V and 5 bases from J, with 11 bases in between. CDR3 amino acids: CSGGEVETQYF. DNA of the CDR3: TGCAGTGGGGGGGAGGTGGAGACCCAGTACTTC.

Many counts were recorded for this clonotype. This chain joins TRBV18 and TRBJ2-2; weak D call: TRBD2 (7 bases). The germline V gene has CDR1 KGHSH and CDR2 LQKENI. The CDR3 sequence is 16 residues long. V was pared by 1 base and J by 5 bases, with 14 bases between. The CDR3: CASSPLNGGRTGELFF. DNA for the CDR3: TGTGCCAGCTCACCACTCAACGGGGGGCGAACCGGGGAGCTGTTTTTT.

The chain links TRBV28 to TRBJ1-2; TRBD1 matches 7 bases. Trimming at V came to 8 bases and at J to 5 bases, leaving 8 bases not matched to a gene. From germline, CDR1 is MDHEN and CDR2 SYDVKM. The CDR3 length is 13 residues. CDR3 sequence (DNA): TGTGCCAGCGTACAGGGGATCTCGTATGGCTACACCTTC. Protein: CASVQGISYGYTF.

About this clonotype: Since a much larger clone is just one base distant, this may be a read error. This chain joins TRBV7-9 and TRBJ2-7; TRBD1 aligns across 12 bases. Per the germline V gene, CDR1 is SEHNR and CDR2 is FQNEAQ (reference sequence). The CDR3 has 15 amino acids. Losses at the gene ends were 4 bases for V and 3 bases for J; bases not matched to a gene: 4. The CDR3 nucleotides read TGTGCCAGCAGCTCCCGGGACAGGGGGCTCTACGAGCAGTACTTC. It translates to CASSSRDRGLYEQYF.

The table lists this clonotype with many counts. V and J are TRBV15 and TRBJ2-1; tentatively, D is TRBD1 (6 bases). Trimming took 4 bases from V and 0 from J, leaving 13 bases between them. Germline V lookup: CDR1 LNHNV, CDR2 YYDKDF (reference sequence). This CDR3 region has 16 residues. As DNA, the CDR3 is TGTGCCACCAGCATCCTACAGGGAGTCTCCTACAATGAGCAGTTCTTC. This sequence encodes CATSILQGVSYNEQFF.

This clonotype showed up many times. This chain links TRBV2 with TRBJ1-2; 7 positions agree with TRBD1. CDR3 length: 14 residues. Trimming cost V 2 bases and J 7 bases; bases outside gene matches: 7. Germline loops: CDR1 SNHLY, CDR2 FYNNEI. The CDR3 DNA reads as TGTGCCAGCAGTGAATTACAGGGGATTGGTGGCTACACCTTC. Translated, it gives CASSELQGIGGYTF.

This clonotype has just a few counts. The V gene is TRBV23-1, the J gene TRBJ2-3, with 8 bases fitting TRBD1. TRBV23-1 is classed as an ORF, of uncertain function. The CDR3 is made up of 19 amino acids. Trimming at V came to 1 base and at J to 0 bases, leaving 12 bases not matched to a gene. In DNA, the CDR3 is TGCGCCAGCAGTCAATTGGTGGACTGCAGGGGGCGCAGCACAGATACGCAGTATTTT. Amino acid sequence: CASSQLVDCRGRSTDTQYF.

This clonotype appeared many times. The chain joins TRBV2 to TRBJ2-7, with 7 positions matching TRBD1. The germline V gene has CDR1 SNHLY and CDR2 FYNNEI. V was pared by 2 bases and J by 5 bases, with 6 bases of the junction left unmatched. This CDR3 comprises 14 residues. The DNA for the CDR3 is TGTGCCAGCAGTGAAAATGCAGGGGGAAACGAGCAGTACTTC. Protein sequence: CASSENAGGNEQYF.

This clonotype has more than one count but fewer than ten. The CDR3 DNA follows: TGCGCCAGCAGCTTCGATTGGGGGGAGACCCAGTACTTC. Its protein product is CASSFDWGETQYF. V and J are TRBV5-1 and TRBJ2-5, with D perhaps being TRBD1 or TRBD2 (5 bases each). This CDR3 comprises 13 residues. Germline CDR1 and CDR2: SGHRS and YFSETQ. V lost 2 bases and J lost 5, with 10 bases in between.

Regarding this clonotype: A much larger clone differs by one base, so this may be a read error. The CDR3 loop reads CASSPSAAWADYGYTF. DNA for the CDR3: TGTGCCAGCAGCCCTAGTGCGGCGTGGGCTGACTATGGCTACACCTTC. J is TRBJ1-2 and V is TRBV9; D gene uncertain. Germline CDR1 SGDLS, CDR2 YYNGEE. The CDR3 has 16 amino acids. Between the trimmed V and J ends, which lost 4 bases and 3 bases, there was a span of 19 bases.

The chain carries TRBV18 and TRBJ2-7; a weak D match, TRBD2 (6 bases). Germline V gene data show CDR1 as KGHSH and CDR2 as LQKENI. This CDR3 comprises 14 residues. The germline V and J ends were trimmed by 8 bases and 5 bases, with 19 bases remaining between them. This chain's CDR3 is CASASILASDEQYF. Written as DNA, the CDR3 is TGTGCCAGCGCTAGCATACTAGCTAGCGACGAGCAGTACTTC.

This clonotype has just a few counts. V is TRBV29-1 and J is TRBJ2-7; D call uncertain. The CDR3 extends over 11 amino acids. The V end lost 4 bases, the J end lost 2 bases, and 6 bases lay between the germline ends. Germline V gene data show CDR1 as SQVTM and CDR2 as ANQGSEA. This CDR3 is CSVGTPYEQYF. CDR3 bases: TGCAGCGTTGGAACCCCCTACGAGCAGTACTTC.

This clonotype was counted ten times or more. The chain has TRBV19 and TRBJ2-3, with 7 bases lining up with TRBD1. The CDR3 contains 18 residues. From germline, CDR1 is LNHDA and CDR2 SQIVND (reference sequence). Losses at the gene ends were 9 bases for V and 1 base for J; bases not matched to a gene: 19. The DNA for the CDR3 is TGTGCCAGCCGGAGAGACAGGGCACCGCGGTTTGGCACAGATACGCAGTATTTT. Amino acids: CASRRDRAPRFGTDTQYF.

This clonotype has only a few counts. The chain recombines TRBV7-3 with TRBJ2-1; D is uncertain. This CDR3 comprises 15 residues. Germline CDR1 reads SGHTA; CDR2 reads FQGTGA. Trimming removed 1 base at V and 0 bases at J, with 7 bases between. The CDR3 loop is CASSLMPDSYNEQFF. As DNA, the CDR3 is TGTGCCAGCAGCTTAATGCCCGACTCCTACAATGAGCAGTTCTTC.

The genes are TRBV3-1 and TRBJ2-1, with TRBD1 as a possible D gene (5 bases). Between the trimmed V and J ends, which lost 2 bases and 6 bases, there was a span of 14 bases. CDR1 LGHDT and CDR2 YNNKEL come from the germline V gene (reference sequence). This CDR3 has 15 residues. As DNA, the CDR3 is TGTGCCAGCAGCCAACAATGGACACAAACCAATGAGCAGTTCTTC. It is translated as CASSQQWTQTNEQFF.

At least ten counts were recorded for this clonotype. This chain uses TRBV2 with TRBJ2-1, with D maybe TRBD2 (5 bases). This CDR3 spans 15 amino acids. V lost 4 bases, J lost 0 bases, and 10 bases lay in between. The V gene's germline CDR1 is SNHLY and CDR2 FYNNEI. The CDR3 region is CASSGKRSSYNEQFF. CDR3 nucleotide sequence: TGTGCCAGCAGTGGAAAGCGGAGCTCCTACAATGAGCAGTTCTTC.